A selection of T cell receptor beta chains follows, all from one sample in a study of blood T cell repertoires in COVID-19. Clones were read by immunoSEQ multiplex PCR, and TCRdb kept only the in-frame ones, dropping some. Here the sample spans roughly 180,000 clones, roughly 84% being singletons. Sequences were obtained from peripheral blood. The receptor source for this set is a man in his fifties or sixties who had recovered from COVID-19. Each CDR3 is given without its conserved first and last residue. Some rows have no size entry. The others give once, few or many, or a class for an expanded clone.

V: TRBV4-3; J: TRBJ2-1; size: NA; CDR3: ASSQVRGIDEQF
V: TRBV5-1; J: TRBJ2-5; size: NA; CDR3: ASSLVTSVGETQY
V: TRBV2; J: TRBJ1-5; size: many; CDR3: ASSDADRSNQPQH
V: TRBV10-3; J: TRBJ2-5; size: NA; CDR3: AISDRGDRETQY
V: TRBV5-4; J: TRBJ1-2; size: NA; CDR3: ASSLLGGYGYT
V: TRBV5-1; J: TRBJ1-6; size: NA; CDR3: ASSLGSGENSPLH
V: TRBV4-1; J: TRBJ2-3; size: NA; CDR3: ASSPTGTSGGATDTQY
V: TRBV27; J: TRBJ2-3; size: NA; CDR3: ASSFAPSSTDTQY
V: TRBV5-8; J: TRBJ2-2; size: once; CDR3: ASSFRVGTGELF
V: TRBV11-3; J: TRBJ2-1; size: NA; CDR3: ASSPGGQNNEQF
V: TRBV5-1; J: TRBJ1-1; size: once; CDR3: ASSLEGYRGYSTEAF
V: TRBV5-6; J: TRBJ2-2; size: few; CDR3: ASSLGQGGTGELF
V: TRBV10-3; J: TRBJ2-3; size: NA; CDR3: AISESTVVTDTQY
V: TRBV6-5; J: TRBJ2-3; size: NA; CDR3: ASTRTSGGDDTQY
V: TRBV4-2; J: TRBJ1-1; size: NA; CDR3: ASSQVAYQGGTGGYTEAF
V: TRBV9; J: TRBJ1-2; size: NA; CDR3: ASSVDRGSYGYT
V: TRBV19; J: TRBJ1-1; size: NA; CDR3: ASTNRGRDTEAF
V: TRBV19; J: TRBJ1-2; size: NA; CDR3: ASSIPHSLTGDGYT
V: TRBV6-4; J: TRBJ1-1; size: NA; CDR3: ASRAAQGKAF
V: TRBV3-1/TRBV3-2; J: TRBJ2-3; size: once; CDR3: ASSPSTDTQY
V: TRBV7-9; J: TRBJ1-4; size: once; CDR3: ASRPPRTGQGDEKLF
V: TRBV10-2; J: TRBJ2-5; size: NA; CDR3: ASSEQAGYQETQY
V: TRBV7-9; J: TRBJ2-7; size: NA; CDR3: ASSPDSASSYEQY
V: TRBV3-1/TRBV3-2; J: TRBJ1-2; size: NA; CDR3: ASSQDSGGYT
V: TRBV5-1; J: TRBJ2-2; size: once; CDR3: ASRGPHTGELF
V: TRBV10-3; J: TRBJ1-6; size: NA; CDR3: AISPGNSPLH
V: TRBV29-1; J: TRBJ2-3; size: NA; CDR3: SVAPSGGAQISTDTQY
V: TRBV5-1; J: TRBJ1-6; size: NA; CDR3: ASSSFGTESPLH
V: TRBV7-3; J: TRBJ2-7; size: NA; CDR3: ASSLTAASSGYEQY
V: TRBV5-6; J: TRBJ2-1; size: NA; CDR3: ASSLVVEQF
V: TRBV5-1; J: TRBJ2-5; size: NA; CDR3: ATQPGQGGETQY
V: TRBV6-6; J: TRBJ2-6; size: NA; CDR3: ASSLLLSGANVLT
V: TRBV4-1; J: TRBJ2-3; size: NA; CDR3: ASTSGGPTDTQY
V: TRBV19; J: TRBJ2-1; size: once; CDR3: ASSIREGGNEQF
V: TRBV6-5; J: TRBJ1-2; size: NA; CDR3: ASTSENTYGYT
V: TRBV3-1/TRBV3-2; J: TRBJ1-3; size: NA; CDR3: ASSQEEDSGNTIY
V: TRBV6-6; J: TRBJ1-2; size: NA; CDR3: ASSIGGASFNYGYT
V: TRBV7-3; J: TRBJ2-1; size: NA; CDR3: ASSPDRGAYNEQF
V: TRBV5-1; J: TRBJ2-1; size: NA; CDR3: ASSLRDRGANEQF
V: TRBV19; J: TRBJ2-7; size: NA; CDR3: ASSIPPGTGIHEQY
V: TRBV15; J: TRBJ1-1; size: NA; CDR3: ATSRGPGSSTEAF
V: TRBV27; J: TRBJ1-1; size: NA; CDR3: ASSFGGSGWTEAF
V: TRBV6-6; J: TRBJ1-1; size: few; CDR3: ASSYPRGHTEAF
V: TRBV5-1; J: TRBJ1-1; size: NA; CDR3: ASSSDRMNTEAF
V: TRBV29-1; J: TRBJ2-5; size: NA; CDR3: SVLPQLGETQY
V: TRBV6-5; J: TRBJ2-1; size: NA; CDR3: ASNRGEEGNEQF
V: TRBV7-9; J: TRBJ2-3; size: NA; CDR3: ASSRDSSTDTQY
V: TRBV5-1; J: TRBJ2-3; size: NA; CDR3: ASSFTPLAGGSTDTQY
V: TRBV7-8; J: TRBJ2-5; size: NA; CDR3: ASSLARASGGAPGTQY
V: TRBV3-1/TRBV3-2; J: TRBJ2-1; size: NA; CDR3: ASSQAWGLAGSSGEQF
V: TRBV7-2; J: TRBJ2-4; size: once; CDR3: ASSIIAGEENIQY